Below are 8 T cell receptor beta chains sequenced from a single sample in a study of cytomegalovirus exposure and HLA in healthy donors. Use of 60 Vbeta and 13 Jbeta primers characterized the PCR. Sequencing was performed with immunoSEQ multiplex PCR; in TCRdb, only in-frame clones are kept and a portion is missing. The sample consists of over 150,000 clones, about four fifths of them appearing once. Sequenced: PBMCs. These receptors came from a man younger than 40 in good health and CMV-seropositive.

The rearrangement joins TRBV7-9 to TRBJ2-7; a possible D gene is TRBD2 (5 bases). The germline V gene encodes CDR1 SEHNR and CDR2 FQNEAQ (reference sequence). V shed 5 bases and J shed 0 bases, with 23 bases lying between them. CDR3 length: 18 amino acids. CDR3 in amino acids: CASSITTPGSSFSYEQYF. The CDR3 nucleotides read TGTGCCAGCAGCATAACAACCCCGGGGTCCAGCTTCTCCTACGAGCAGTACTTC.

The rearrangement uses TRBV7-2 and TRBJ1-6; a weak D match, TRBD1 (6 bases). Germline V gives CDR1 SGHTA, CDR2 FQGNSA. There are 14 residues in the CDR3. V lost 5 bases to trimming and J lost 9 bases, with 14 bases between them. The CDR3 DNA reads as TGTGCCAGCAGCCCCACAGGGCTGGCTTCACCCCTCCACTTT. Translating gives CASSPTGLASPLHF.

The chain carries TRBV15 and TRBJ2-3; D is perhaps TRBD1 (6 bases). CDR1 and CDR2 from the germline V gene are LNHNV and YYDKDF (reference sequence). Trimming removed 1 base from V and 5 bases from J, with 13 bases in between. This CDR3 has 15 amino acids. The CDR3 sequence: CATSRVTGRGDTQYF. In DNA, the CDR3 is TGTGCCACCAGCAGAGTCACAGGGAGAGGAGATACGCAGTATTTT.

The V and J genes are TRBV6-5 and TRBJ2-5; tentative D call: TRBD2 (6 bases). Germline-derived CDR1 and CDR2 are MNHEY and SVGAGI. The V gene lost 5 bases and the J gene lost 0 bases, with 10 bases spanning the gap. This CDR3 contains 14 residues. The CDR3 loop is CASSNSGHQETQYF. The CDR3, as DNA: TGTGCCAGCAGTAACAGCGGGCACCAAGAGACCCAGTACTTC.

This clone occurred a few times. The rearrangement uses TRBV7-9 and TRBJ2-7; D might be TRBD1 (5 bases). The germline V gene encodes CDR1 SEHNR and CDR2 FQNEAQ (reference sequence). This CDR3 is built from 12 residues. The V end was cut by 0 bases, the J end by 6 bases, with 6 bases between. The CDR3 DNA reads as TGTGCCAGCAGCTTAGCAGGGGTCGAGCAGTACTTC. This sequence encodes CASSLAGVEQYF.

The V gene is TRBV7-2, the J gene TRBJ1-1; tentatively, D is TRBD1 (5 bases). The germline V gene encodes CDR1 SGHTA and CDR2 FQGNSA. V was trimmed by 5 bases and J by 7 bases, leaving 17 bases between them. CDR3 size: 14 residues. CDR3 sequence: CASSPQLGEGEAFF. In nucleotides, the CDR3 is TGTGCCAGCAGCCCTCAATTGGGGGAGGGTGAAGCTTTCTTT.

The chain is built from TRBV10-1 and TRBJ1-1; a weak D match, TRBD1 (6 bases). CDR1 WNHNN and CDR2 SYGVQD come from the germline V gene (reference sequence). This CDR3 comprises 15 residues. The germline V and J ends were trimmed by 2 bases and 6 bases, with 16 bases remaining between them. CDR3 DNA: TGCGCCAGCAGTGAGGTGGCGGGGGCGGCGGCTGAAGCTTTCTTT. Amino acid sequence: CASSEVAGAAAEAFF.

The chain has TRBV6-1 and TRBJ2-1; TRBD1 aligns across 9 bases. V trimming: 3 bases; J trimming: 8 bases; junction bases outside the gene matches: 8. CDR1 and CDR2 from the germline V gene are MNHNS and SASEGT. The CDR3 runs 15 residues. The CDR3 sequence is CASSDTGTGYYEQFF. CDR3 DNA sequence: TGTGCCAGCAGTGATACCGGGACAGGGTACTATGAGCAGTTCTTC.